This TCR beta chain was retrieved from a study of T cell changes during pregnancy in multiple sclerosis. Measured with immunoSEQ multiplex PCR; TCRdb has only the in-frame clones, and not every one. The table records about 43,000 clones, 85% to 90% of them present only once. The V and J ends lost 5 bases and 0 bases, in that order; junction bases with no gene match: 1. In germline, CDR1 is SEHNR, CDR2 FQNEAQ (reference sequence). The CDR3 length is 13 residues. This receptor was obtained from a female donor in good health, enrolled as a control in a pregnancy study. The sequencing used peripheral blood, collected in the second trimester of pregnancy. The V and J genes are TRBV7-9 and TRBJ2-7, with 7 nucleotides matching TRBD1. The CDR3 is CASSRDSSYEQYF. CDR3 sequence (DNA): TGTGCCAGCAGCCGGGACAGCTCCTACGAGCAGTACTTC.